The 23 T cell receptor beta chains presented below share a single source sample, sequenced in a study of T cells in Graves' hyperthyroidism and ophthalmopathy. The CDR3 regions of TCR beta were amplified from RNA transcripts. During a first-round RT-PCR of the TCR CDR3, the HTBI primer set was used. MiXCR was run by TCRdb on the multiplex PCR reads, yielding one entry per CDR3 protein. The data contain 800,000 or so distinct CDR3 sequences, roughly 40% of them singletons. The source material was blood. These receptors were collected from a man between 18 and 29 years old with Graves' hyperthyroidism.

V gene TRBV12-3 or TRBV12-4 combines with J gene TRBJ2-7; the D gene is possibly TRBD2 (6 bases). The CDR3 spans 14 residues. V lost 4 bases and J 6 bases, leaving 16 bases between the germline ends. The CDR3 coding sequence is TGTGCCAGCAGTTACCTTTCAGTGGAGGGCGAGCAGTACTTC. Protein sequence: CASSYLSVEGEQYF.

The V gene is TRBV9, the J gene TRBJ2-5, with D tentatively TRBD2 (7 bases). CDR3 length: 15 amino acids. The V and J ends lost 0 bases and 4 bases respectively, with 13 bases between them. CDR1 and CDR2 from the germline V gene are SGDLS and YYNGEE. CDR3 sequence: CASSVGGLAVETQYF. In DNA, the CDR3 is TGTGCCAGCAGCGTAGGGGGGCTAGCGGTAGAGACCCAGTACTTC.

Ten or more counts support this clonotype. This sequence joins TRBV19 and TRBJ2-7; D remains unclear. Trimming took 5 bases from V and 2 from J, leaving 10 bases between them. The CDR3 consists of 13 residues. Germline CDR1 is LNHDA and CDR2 is SQIVND (reference sequence). The CDR3 spells CASSRELPYEQYF. In nucleotides, the CDR3 is TGTGCCAGTAGTCGAGAATTACCCTACGAGCAGTACTTC. Variable domain in full (rest from reference TRBV19 and TRBJ2-7): DGGITQSPKYLFRKEGQNVTLSCEQNLNHDAMYWYRQDPGQGLRLIYYSQIVNDFQKGDIAEGYSVSREKKESFPLTVTSAQKNPTAFYLCASSRELPYEQYFGPGTRLTVT.

This clonotype was picked up many times. The genes are TRBV7-3 and TRBJ1-5; D is ambiguous. Trimming removed 9 bases from V and 3 bases from J, with 3 bases in between. Germline CDR1 reads SGHTA; CDR2 reads FQGTGA. This CDR3 region has 10 residues. The CDR3 nucleotides are TGTGCCAGTCACAATCAGCCCCAGCATTTT. Translated, it gives CASHNQPQHF.

At least ten counts were recorded for this clonotype. The chain is built from TRBV20-1 and TRBJ1-1; D unresolved. Deletions cut 0 bases from V and 6 bases from J, with 5 bases between. This CDR3 contains 11 residues. CDR1 is DFQATT and CDR2 is SNEGSKA in the germline V gene (reference sequence). The CDR3 nucleotides read TGCAGTGCTAGAGATCATCCTGAAGCTTTCTTT. It specifies CSARDHPEAFF.

The chain uses TRBV5-1 and TRBJ1-2; D unclear. Looked up from germline, CDR1 is SGHRS and CDR2 is YFSETQ. Trimming removed 2 bases from V and 2 bases from J, with 16 bases in between. The CDR3 is 16 amino acids. The CDR3 region is CASSFQFGLGNYGYTF. The CDR3 bases are TGCGCCAGCAGCTTCCAGTTCGGGCTCGGGAACTATGGCTACACCTTC.

This clonotype appeared a few times. This chain links TRBV5-1 with TRBJ2-7; the match to TRBD1 covers 7 bases. Germline values: CDR1 SGHRS, CDR2 YFSETQ. J lost 1 base, V lost 0 bases, and 4 bases had no gene match. This CDR3 has 15 amino acids. The CDR3 DNA sequence: TGCGCCAGCAGCTTGGGAACAGGGGTATCCTACGAGCAGTACTTC. Protein: CASSLGTGVSYEQYF.

The chain couples TRBV20-1 to TRBJ1-5; D not resolved. In germline, CDR1 is DFQATT, CDR2 SNEGSKA (reference sequence). The CDR3 extends over 13 amino acids. The V end lost 6 bases, the J end lost 5 bases, and 14 bases lay between the germline ends. CDR3 sequence: CSASSATYQPQHF. The CDR3 nucleotides read TGCAGTGCCAGTAGTGCGACCTATCAGCCCCAGCATTTT.

Only a few counts were recorded for this clonotype. This sequence joins TRBV9 and TRBJ1-1, with 8 bases lining up with TRBD1. The CDR3 length is 14 residues. Per germline, CDR1 SGDLS and CDR2 YYNGEE. V dropped 3 bases and J dropped 5; count of bases not matched to a gene: 6. The CDR3 is CASSDQGAGTEAFF. The CDR3 nucleotides read TGTGCCAGCAGCGACCAGGGGGCTGGTACTGAAGCTTTCTTT.

This clonotype has just one count. The rearrangement links TRBV6-5 to TRBJ1-1, with 7 bases aligning to TRBD1. V gave up 2 bases and J gave up 2 bases; unmatched junction bases: 5. The CDR3 covers 15 residues. CDR1 is MNHEY and CDR2 is SVGAGI in the germline V gene. The CDR3 is CASSYRDRLNTEAFF. DNA for the CDR3: TGTGCCAGCAGTTACAGGGACAGACTTAACACTGAAGCTTTCTTT.

This clonotype was observed many times. V gene TRBV29-1 combines with J gene TRBJ1-1; 8 positions match TRBD1. Germline CDR1 reads SQVTM; CDR2 reads ANQGSEA. With V trimmed by 6 bases and J by 3 bases, 6 bases remained unmatched. The CDR3 sequence is 13 residues long. CDR3 bases: TGCAGCGTCCCGGACAGGGCCCACACTGAAGCTTTCTTT. Encoded protein: CSVPDRAHTEAFF.

A word on this clonotype: Germline and junction disagree at one end, which may indicate a read error. V is TRBV7-9 and J is TRBJ1-6, with D maybe TRBD1 (5 bases). From germline, CDR1 is SEHNR and CDR2 FQNEAQ (reference sequence). This CDR3 is 16 amino acids long. The CDR3 is CASSQDRGFENSPLHF. The CDR3 DNA is TGCGCCAGCAGCCAGGACCGGGGCTTTGAGAATTCACCCCTCCACTTT.

On this clonotype itself: One end of the junction does not line up with germline, which may come from a read error. The gene calls are TRBV19 and TRBJ2-7; D call uncertain. Germline V lookup: CDR1 LNHDA, CDR2 SQIVND (reference sequence). CDR3 size: 14 residues. CDR3 nucleotide sequence: TGTGCCAGTAGTATAGCTGGCAGCTCCTACGGGCAGTACTTC. Its protein product is CASSIAGSSYGQYF.

The chain recombines TRBV11-2 with TRBJ2-5, with TRBD2 matching 11 bases. The CDR3 has 16 amino acids. Trimming at V came to 4 bases and at J to 2 bases, leaving 6 bases not matched to a gene. Per the germline V gene, CDR1 is SGHAT and CDR2 is FQNNGV. The CDR3 region is CASSSGTSGVQETQYF. The CDR3 DNA reads as TGTGCCAGCAGCTCGGGGACTAGCGGAGTACAAGAGACCCAGTACTTC.

A note on this clonotype: Being one base from a much bigger clone, this may be a read error. The chain couples TRBV25-1 to TRBJ1-3; 8 bases line up with TRBD1. This CDR3 is built from 14 residues. V was clipped by 6 bases and J by 5 bases; unmatched bases: 6. Germline CDR1 reads MGHDK; CDR2 reads SYGVNS. The CDR3 sequence is CASRRTGTRNTIYF. CDR3 DNA sequence: TGTGCCAGCAGACGGACAGGGACTCGAAACACCATATATTTT. Together with reference TRBV25-1 and TRBJ1-3, the CDR3 gives the full variable domain: EADIYQTPRYLVIGTGKKITLECSQTMGHDKMYWYQQDPGMELHLIHYSYGVNSTEKGDLSSESTVSRIRTEHFPLTLESARPSHTSQYLCASRRTGTRNTIYFGEGSWLTVV.

The chain recombines TRBV7-8 with TRBJ2-7; no firm D call. The length of the CDR3 is 14 residues. The V end lost 1 base, the J end lost 7 bases, and 14 bases lay between the germline ends. CDR1 is SGHVS, CDR2 FQNEAQ, per germline. The CDR3, as DNA: TGTGCCAGCAGCTTAGAGGGTGCACCGTGGGAGCAGTACTTC. Translated, it gives CASSLEGAPWEQYF. Filled out from reference TRBV7-8 and TRBJ2-7, the complete variable domain reads GAGVSQSPRYKVAKRGQDVALRCDPISGHVSLFWYQQALGQGPEFLTYFQNEAQLDKSGLPSDRFFAERPEGSVSTLKIQRTQQEDSAVYLCASSLEGAPWEQYFGPGTRLTVT.

This clonotype was detected only a few times. The chain carries TRBV13 and TRBJ1-2; D possibly corresponds to TRBD1 (6 bases). The V gene lost 7 bases and the J gene lost 1 base, with 22 bases spanning the gap. Germline CDR1 is PRHDT and CDR2 is FYEKMQ (reference sequence). This CDR3 has 17 residues. In nucleotides, the CDR3 is TGTGCCAGCATCCAGAATAGAGCACAGGGCGATAACTATGGCTACACCTTC. Translated: CASIQNRAQGDNYGYTF.

This clonotype has a count of ten or more. The chain has TRBV9 and TRBJ2-5, with D uncertain. Germline V gene sequence: CDR1 SGDLS, CDR2 YYNGEE. This CDR3 region has 12 residues. With 2 bases removed from V and 4 bases from J, the gap between germline ends came to 6 bases. Written as DNA, the CDR3 is TGTGCCAGCAGCGTTCCGTCAGAGACCCAGTACTTC. Translation: CASSVPSETQYF.

This clonotype came up many times. This chain joins TRBV29-1 and TRBJ1-2; 9 bases match TRBD1. Germline loops: CDR1 SQVTM, CDR2 ANQGSEA. Germline trimming cut 6 bases from V and 0 bases from J; bases unmatched to any gene: 14. The CDR3 is 17 amino acids. CDR3 coding DNA: TGCAGCGTCCGGTGGGGGGACAGGGACCATGCTAACTATGGCTACACCTTC. As protein: CSVRWGDRDHANYGYTF.

The J gene is TRBJ1-1, the V gene TRBV19; D may be TRBD1 (6 bases). CDR1 and CDR2 (germline): LNHDA, SQIVND (reference sequence). There are 15 residues in the CDR3. Trimming took 5 bases from V and 0 from J, leaving 13 bases between them. CDR3 sequence: CASSLGQLLNTEAFF. Here the CDR3 DNA reads TGTGCCAGTAGTCTCGGACAGCTACTGAACACTGAAGCTTTCTTT.

This clonotype was recorded at least ten times. The chain uses TRBV19 and TRBJ1-1; D ambiguous. The CDR3 spans 13 residues. The germline CDR1 and CDR2 sequences are LNHDA and SQIVND (reference sequence). V was trimmed by 9 bases and J by 4 bases, leaving 15 bases between them. In DNA form, the CDR3 reads TGTGCCAGCAGCATTGGGTTGGGCACTGAAGCTTTCTTT. It translates to CASSIGLGTEAFF. The whole variable domain, remainder taken from reference TRBV19 and TRBJ1-1, is DGGITQSPKYLFRKEGQNVTLSCEQNLNHDAMYWYRQDPGQGLRLIYYSQIVNDFQKGDIAEGYSVSREKKESFPLTVTSAQKNPTAFYLCASSIGLGTEAFFGQGTRLTVV.

This clonotype was observed at least ten times. The DNA of the CDR3 is TGTGCCAGCAGGTCCGCTCTCTATGGCTACACCTTC. Translating it yields CASRSALYGYTF. This chain uses TRBV9 with TRBJ1-2; no definite D call. The CDR3 runs 12 residues. V was shortened by 5 bases and J by 4 bases, with 9 bases between the two germline ends. Germline lookup yields CDR1 SGDLS and CDR2 YYNGEE. Drawing the rest from reference TRBV9 and TRBJ1-2, the complete variable domain is DSGVTQTPKHLITATGQRVTLRCSPRSGDLSVYWYQQSLDQGLQFLIQYYNGEERAKGNILERFSAQQFPDLHSELNLSSLELGDSALYFCASRSALYGYTFGSGTRLTVV.

This chain uses TRBV7-3 with TRBJ2-2; D is possibly TRBD2 (5 bases). V was clipped by 4 bases and J by 1 base, with 13 bases between them. The CDR3 has 16 amino acids. Per germline, CDR1 SGHTA and CDR2 FQGTGA. CDR3 region: CASSSQRERNTGELFF. CDR3 bases: TGTGCCAGCAGCTCACAGAGGGAGAGGAACACCGGGGAGCTGTTTTTT. The entire variable domain, with the rest obtained from reference TRBV7-3 and TRBJ2-2, is as follows: GAGVSQTPSNKVTEKGKYVELRCDPISGHTALYWYRQSLGQGPEFLIYFQGTGAADDSGLPNDRFFAVRPEGSVSTLKIQRTERGDSAVYLCASSSQRERNTGELFFGEGSRLTVL.